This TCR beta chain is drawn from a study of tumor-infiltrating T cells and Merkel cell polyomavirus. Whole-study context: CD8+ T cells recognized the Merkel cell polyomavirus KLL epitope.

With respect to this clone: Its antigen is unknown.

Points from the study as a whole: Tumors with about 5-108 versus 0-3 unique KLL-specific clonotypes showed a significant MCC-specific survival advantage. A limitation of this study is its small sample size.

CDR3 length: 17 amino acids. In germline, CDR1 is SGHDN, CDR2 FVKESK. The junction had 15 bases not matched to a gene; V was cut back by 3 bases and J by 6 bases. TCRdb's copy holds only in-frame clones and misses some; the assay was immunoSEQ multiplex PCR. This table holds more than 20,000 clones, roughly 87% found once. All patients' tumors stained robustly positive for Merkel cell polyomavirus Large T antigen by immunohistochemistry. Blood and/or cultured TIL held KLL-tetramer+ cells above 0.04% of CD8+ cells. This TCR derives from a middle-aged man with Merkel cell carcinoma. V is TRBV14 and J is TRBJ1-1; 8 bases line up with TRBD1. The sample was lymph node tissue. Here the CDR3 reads CASSQRDRGSLGPEAFF. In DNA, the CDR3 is TGTGCCAGCAGCCAGCGAGACAGGGGCTCCCTGGGGCCTGAAGCTTTCTTT.